What follows are 2 T cell receptor beta chains derived from one specimen sequenced in a study of blood T cell repertoires in COVID-19. This table comes from immunoSEQ multiplex PCR, and its TCRdb copy is limited to in-frame clones, with some not included. The repertoire holds fewer than 350,000 clones, with approximately 86% as singletons. Sample: peripheral blood. The receptors originated from a woman in her seventies with COVID-19, enrolled during active disease.

The gene calls are TRBV9 and TRBJ1-2, with 8 bases fitting TRBD1. The V and J ends lost 3 bases and 8 bases, in that order; junction bases with no gene match: 9. The germline CDR1 and CDR2 sequences are SGDLS and YYNGEE. This CDR3 region has 14 residues. CDR3 DNA sequence: TGTGCCAGCAGCGCGGAAACAGGGGGTAGGGGCTACACCTTC. Amino acids: CASSAETGGRGYTF.

The CDR3 DNA reads TGTGCCAGCAGGACAGGTCTAGCTAACAATGAGCAGTTCTTC. Translating it yields CASRTGLANNEQFF. The rearrangement links TRBV28 to TRBJ2-1; tentative D call: TRBD1 (6 bases). Trimming took off 6 bases at V and 5 bases at J, with 14 bases between the two ends. The CDR3 length is 14 residues. In germline, CDR1 is MDHEN, CDR2 SYDVKM. Full variable domain (remainder filled in from reference TRBV28 and TRBJ2-1): DVKVTQSSRYLVKRTGEKVFLECVQDMDHENMFWYRQDPGLGLRLIYFSYDVKMKEKGDIPEGYSVSREKKERFSLILESASTNQTSMYLCASRTGLANNEQFFGPGTRLTVL.